One sample yielded the 18 T cell receptor beta chains listed below, sequenced in a study of spatial heterogeneity in lung cancer. Time point: sample taken at primary tumor resection. TCRdb passed the 5' RACE reads through MiXCR, listing each CDR3 protein once. The table includes tens of thousands of distinct CDR3 sequences, approximately 4.6% detected once. The sequencing used PBMCs, collected at surgery. These receptors all come from a male donor with early-stage non-small cell lung cancer.

The V gene is TRBV5-6, the J gene TRBJ1-2; 7 bases map to TRBD1. The CDR3 has 17 amino acids. Germline loops: CDR1 SGHDT, CDR2 YYEEEE. The V segment lost 3 bases and the J segment 3 bases; nucleotides outside the gene matches: 14. DNA for the CDR3: TGTGCCAGCAGCTCCTGGTATAAACAGGGGCCTGACTATGGCTACACCTTC. Protein product: CASSSWYKQGPDYGYTF.

This clonotype occurred many times. The gene calls are TRBV5-6 and TRBJ2-5; D remains unclear. The germline V gene encodes CDR1 SGHDT and CDR2 YYEEEE. The CDR3 consists of 12 residues. Between the trimmed V and J ends, which lost 2 bases and 5 bases, there was a span of 7 bases. CDR3 sequence: CASSFEFETQYF. As DNA, the CDR3 is TGTGCCAGCAGCTTCGAATTCGAGACCCAGTACTTC.

This clonotype appeared many times. This chain connects TRBV6-5 to TRBJ2-5, with a tentative D call TRBD1 (5 bases). This CDR3 spans 15 amino acids. V was clipped by 6 bases and J by 4 bases, with 18 bases between them. Germline CDR1 MNHEY, CDR2 SVGAGI. DNA for the CDR3: TGTGCCAGCAGACCTACAGAGTGGGGCGGAGAGACCCAGTACTTC. Protein: CASRPTEWGGETQYF.

This clonotype was observed at least ten times. The genes are TRBV2 and TRBJ2-1; D remains ambiguous. Trimming stripped 7 bases from V and 4 bases from J, with 8 bases between. This CDR3 spans 12 amino acids. Germline V gives CDR1 SNHLY, CDR2 FYNNEI. The CDR3 is CASKATYNEQFF. The CDR3 region has the DNA TGTGCCAGCAAAGCTACTTACAATGAGCAGTTCTTC.

This clonotype was seen a few times. The chain links TRBV20-1 to TRBJ2-7; TRBD2 aligns across 10 bases. V trimming: 0 bases; J trimming: 3 bases; junction bases outside the gene matches: 8. Looked up from germline, CDR1 is DFQATT and CDR2 is SNEGSKA (reference sequence). The CDR3 sequence is 16 residues long. This chain's CDR3 is CSARDSLAGVLYEQYF. CDR3 DNA sequence: TGCAGTGCTAGAGATAGCCTAGCGGGAGTTCTCTACGAGCAGTACTTC.

This clonotype has at least ten counts. The chain couples TRBV2 to TRBJ2-3; D is possibly TRBD2 (6 bases). Germline V gene sequence: CDR1 SNHLY, CDR2 FYNNEI. The V end lost 1 base, the J end lost 0 bases, and 8 bases lay between the germline ends. The CDR3 is made up of 15 amino acids. CDR3 protein: CASSEDRGSTDTQYF. CDR3 in DNA: TGTGCCAGCAGTGAAGATCGGGGGAGCACAGATACGCAGTATTTT.

The rearrangement links TRBV5-5 to TRBJ1-1; D unclear. In germline, CDR1 is SGHKS, CDR2 YYEKEE (reference sequence). This CDR3 has 14 residues. V was trimmed by 2 bases and J by 0 bases, leaving 8 bases between them. CDR3 region: CASSFDRVNTEAFF. The DNA for the CDR3 is TGTGCCAGCAGCTTCGATAGGGTGAACACTGAAGCTTTCTTT.

This clonotype occurred many times. This chain links TRBV18 with TRBJ2-7; D unresolved. V was cut by 3 bases and J by 3 bases, with 6 bases left in between. CDR1 and CDR2 from the germline V gene are KGHSH and LQKENI. There are 12 residues in the CDR3. The CDR3 DNA follows: TGTGCCAGCTCACCGGAAAACTACGAGCAGTACTTC. This sequence encodes CASSPENYEQYF.

This clonotype has at least ten counts. The rearrangement links TRBV15 to TRBJ1-2, with 8 positions matching TRBD1. CDR3 size: 14 residues. Germline V gene sequence: CDR1 LNHNV, CDR2 YYDKDF (reference sequence). The V and J ends lost 0 bases and 6 bases, in that order; junction bases with no gene match: 3. Here the CDR3 DNA reads TGTGCCACCAGCAGAGATCAGGGGGCGGATGGCTACACCTTC. Translated, it gives CATSRDQGADGYTF.

The chain recombines TRBV20-1 with TRBJ2-1; 7 bases align to TRBD2. The ends lost 6 bases at V and 0 bases at J; junction bases unmatched: 17. The CDR3 contains 18 residues. Germline values: CDR1 DFQATT, CDR2 SNEGSKA (reference sequence). The CDR3 is CSALSGGLVLSSYNEQFF. The DNA of the CDR3 is TGCAGTGCCCTATCCGGGGGGTTAGTACTGAGCTCCTACAATGAGCAGTTCTTC.

This clonotype came up many times. The chain employs TRBV28 and TRBJ1-1; D is unresolved. Looked up from germline, CDR1 is MDHEN and CDR2 is SYDVKM. The length of the CDR3 is 14 residues. Trimming took off 5 bases at V and 1 base at J, with 11 bases between the two ends. The DNA of the CDR3 is TGTGCCAGCAGTCGGTTGAAAAGGAACACTGAAGCTTTCTTT. Protein sequence: CASSRLKRNTEAFF.

This clonotype was found many times. The J gene is TRBJ2-3, the V gene TRBV29-1; TRBD2 aligns across 11 bases. The CDR3 is made up of 14 amino acids. Germline V gene sequence: CDR1 SQVTM, CDR2 ANQGSEA. Germline trimming cut 3 bases from V and 1 base from J; bases unmatched to any gene: 0. CDR3 coding DNA: TGCAGCGTTGAGGGACTAGCGGGCACAGATACGCAGTATTTT. This codes for CSVEGLAGTDTQYF.

The table lists this clonotype with many counts. This chain joins TRBV2 and TRBJ2-1; D is possibly TRBD2 (6 bases). CDR1 is SNHLY and CDR2 is FYNNEI in the germline V gene. This CDR3 is built from 13 residues. The V end was cut by 6 bases, the J end by 5 bases, with 11 bases between. The CDR3, as DNA: TGTGCCAGCAGGCCGGGACTTCACAATGAGCAGTTCTTC. Amino acids: CASRPGLHNEQFF.

At least ten counts were recorded for this clonotype. The chain recombines TRBV5-1 with TRBJ1-1, with TRBD1 matching over 10 bases. CDR1 and CDR2 (germline): SGHRS, YFSETQ. The junction had 9 bases not matched to a gene; V was cut back by 4 bases and J by 0 bases. This CDR3 is 17 amino acids long. CDR3 in DNA: TGCGCCAGCAGCAGAGGGGACAGGGGTAATTTGAACACTGAAGCTTTCTTT. Residues: CASSRGDRGNLNTEAFF.

This clonotype is deemed medium-sized. CDR3 sequence (DNA): TGTGCCACCAGTGACTGGACAGGGACTGGGGCCAACGTCCTGACTTTC. Translation gives CATSDWTGTGANVLTF. The V call is TRBV24-1, the J call TRBJ2-6; TRBD1 matches 8 bases. The CDR3 contains 16 residues. After removal of 4 bases from V and 2 bases from J, the junction contained 3 bases not matched to a gene. Germline CDR1 is KGHDR and CDR2 is SFDVKD.

In this sample, this clonotype turned up many times. This rearrangement joins TRBV10-3 to TRBJ2-3, with 9 bases that match TRBD2. CDR1 ENHRY and CDR2 SYGVKD come from the germline V gene. The CDR3 sequence is 14 residues long. The junction had 2 bases not matched to a gene; V was cut back by 7 bases and J by 0 bases. The CDR3 loop reads CAIKTSGSTDTQYF. The CDR3 coding sequence is TGTGCCATCAAGACTAGCGGTAGCACAGATACGCAGTATTTT.

The chain employs TRBV5-1 and TRBJ2-5; D may be TRBD2 (6 bases). Germline-derived CDR1 and CDR2 are SGHRS and YFSETQ. The CDR3 sequence is 14 residues long. Trimming removed 5 bases from V and 3 bases from J, with 14 bases in between. The CDR3 protein is CASSWREPEETQYF. CDR3 coding DNA: TGCGCCAGCAGTTGGCGGGAACCAGAAGAGACCCAGTACTTC.

This clonotype appeared many times. V usage is TRBV7-3 and J usage is TRBJ1-6, with D possibly being TRBD1 (6 bases). Germline values: CDR1 SGHTA, CDR2 FQGTGA. V shed 4 bases and J shed 10 bases, with 14 bases lying between them. The length of the CDR3 is 14 residues. The CDR3 DNA reads as TGTGCCAGCAGCTCTTACAGGGTAGCCTCACCCCTCCACTTT. Translating it yields CASSSYRVASPLHF.